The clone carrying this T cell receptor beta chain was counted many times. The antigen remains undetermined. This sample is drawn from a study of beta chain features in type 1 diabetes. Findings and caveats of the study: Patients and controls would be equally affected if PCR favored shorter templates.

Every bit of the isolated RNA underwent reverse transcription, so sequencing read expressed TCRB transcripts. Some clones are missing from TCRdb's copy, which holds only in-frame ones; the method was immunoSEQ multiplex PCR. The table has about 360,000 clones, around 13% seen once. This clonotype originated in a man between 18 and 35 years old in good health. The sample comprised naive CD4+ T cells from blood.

The CDR3 DNA sequence: TGTGCCAGCAGCGGCACAGGGAACGAGCAGTACTTC. It encodes CASSGTGNEQYF. The rearrangement links TRBV9 to TRBJ2-7; perhaps TRBD1 as D (6 bases). Germline CDR1 and CDR2: SGDLS and YYNGEE. The CDR3 has 12 residues. Between the trimmed V and J ends, which lost 3 bases and 5 bases, there was a span of 9 bases.